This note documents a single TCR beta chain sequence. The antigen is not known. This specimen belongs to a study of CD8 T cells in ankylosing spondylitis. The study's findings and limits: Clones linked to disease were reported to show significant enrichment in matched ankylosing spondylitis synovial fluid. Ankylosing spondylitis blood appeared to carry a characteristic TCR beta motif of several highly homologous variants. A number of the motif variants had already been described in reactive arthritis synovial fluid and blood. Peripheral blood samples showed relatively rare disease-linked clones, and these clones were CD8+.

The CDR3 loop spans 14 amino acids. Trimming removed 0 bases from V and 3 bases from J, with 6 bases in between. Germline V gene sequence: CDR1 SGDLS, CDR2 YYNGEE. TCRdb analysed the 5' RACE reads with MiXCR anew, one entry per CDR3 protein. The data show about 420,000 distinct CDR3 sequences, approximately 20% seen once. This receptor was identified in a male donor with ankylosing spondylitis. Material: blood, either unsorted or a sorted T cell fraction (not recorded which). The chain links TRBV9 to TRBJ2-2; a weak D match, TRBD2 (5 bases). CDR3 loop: CASSVGGYTGELFF. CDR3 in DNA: TGTGCCAGCAGCGTAGGCGGGTACACCGGGGAGCTGTTTTTT.